These 25 T cell receptor beta chains originate from one sample sequenced in a study of blood T cell repertoires in COVID-19. Assay: immunoSEQ multiplex PCR; the TCRdb copy retains only in-frame clones and omits some. Among about 62,000 clones listed, approximately 88% were seen once. The specimen was peripheral blood. The receptors derive from a woman in her fifties or sixties with acute or convalescent COVID-19.

The chain links TRBV5-7 to TRBJ2-7; D call uncertain. TRBV5-7 is filed as an ORF, its function uncertain. V was clipped by 1 base and J by 0 bases, with 14 bases between them. The CDR3 is made up of 16 amino acids. The CDR3 reads CASSLLLAESSYEQYV. The CDR3 nucleotides are TGTGCCAGCAGCTTGCTTCTGGCGGAGAGCTCCTACGAGCAGTACGTC.

This clone was recorded once. V is TRBV5-1 and J is TRBJ1-2; 7 bases line up with TRBD1. V shed 0 bases and J 3 bases; nucleotides not matched to a gene: 5. This CDR3 has 15 residues. Germline V gene lookup returns CDR1 SGHRS and CDR2 YFSETQ. CDR3 nucleotide sequence: TGCGCCAGCAGCTTGGGCCCGGGACAGTACTATGGCTACACCTTC. Residues: CASSLGPGQYYGYTF. Looking up the rest from reference TRBV5-1 and TRBJ1-2 gives the full variable domain: KAGVTQTPRYLIKTRGQQVTLSCSPISGHRSVSWYQQTPGQGLQFLFEYFSETQRNKGNFPGRFSGRQFSNSRSEMNVSTLELGDSALYLCASSLGPGQYYGYTFGSGTRLTVV.

The V call is TRBV23-1, the J call TRBJ2-7; 8 bases agree with TRBD2. TRBV23-1 has ORF status, its function being uncertain. Unmatched junction bases numbered 14, after V lost 6 bases and J lost 7 bases. The CDR3 sequence is 15 residues long. CDR3 nucleotide sequence: TGCGCCAGCAGCCCCGGGCGGGAGGACAAGAGGGAGCAGTACGTC. It is translated as CASSPGREDKREQYV.

The CDR3, as DNA: TGTGCCAGCAGCCCCGGACAGGCCGCCAACACCATATATTTT. This encodes CASSPGQAANTIYF. V is TRBV7-9 and J is TRBJ1-3; 7 bases map to TRBD1. After removal of 5 bases from V and 7 bases from J, the junction contained 8 bases not matched to a gene. CDR1 is SEHNR, CDR2 FQNEAQ, per germline (reference sequence). This CDR3 is built from 14 residues.

The chain recombines TRBV11-3 with TRBJ2-1; 9 bases align to TRBD2. The germline CDR1 and CDR2 sequences are SGHNT and YENEEA. The V gene end was trimmed by 5 bases and the J gene end by 5 bases; junction bases not matched to a gene: 7. The CDR3 extends over 15 amino acids. CDR3 sequence: CASSAASGVNNEQFF. DNA for the CDR3: TGTGCCAGCAGCGCGGCTAGCGGGGTCAACAATGAGCAGTTCTTC.

The V and J genes are TRBV7-9 and TRBJ1-2; a possible D gene is TRBD1 (6 bases). Trimming removed 4 bases at V and 4 bases at J, with 10 bases between. Germline-derived CDR1 and CDR2 are SEHNR and FQNEAQ (reference sequence). CDR3 length: 13 residues. This CDR3 reads CASSSGGSYGYTF. The CDR3, as DNA: TGTGCCAGCAGCTCGGGGGGCAGCTATGGCTACACCTTC.

The V call is TRBV5-6, the J call TRBJ2-2, with D perhaps TRBD2 (6 bases). With 0 bases removed from V and 9 bases from J, the gap between germline ends came to 9 bases. The CDR3 has 13 residues. CDR1 SGHDT and CDR2 YYEEEE come from the germline V gene. DNA of the CDR3: TGTGCCAGCAGCTTGGGGCGGGGACGGGAGCTGTTTTTT. Translating gives CASSLGRGRELFF.

The chain couples TRBV7-9 to TRBJ2-7; 8 bases are a match to TRBD2. The CDR3 length is 14 residues. In germline, CDR1 is SEHNR, CDR2 FQNEAQ (reference sequence). The junction had 7 bases not matched to a gene; V was cut back by 3 bases and J by 6 bases. CDR3 sequence: CASSLSGSFSEQYV. In nucleotides, the CDR3 is TGTGCCAGCAGCTTGAGCGGGAGTTTTAGCGAGCAGTACGTC.

This clone was detected only a few times. This chain uses TRBV6-5 with TRBJ1-3; 9 bases line up with TRBD1. The V segment lost 4 bases and the J segment 2 bases; nucleotides outside the gene matches: 6. This CDR3 has 16 residues. Germline V gene lookup returns CDR1 MNHEY and CDR2 SVGAGI. The chain's CDR3 is CASSLKGTGTGNTIYF. CDR3 in DNA: TGTGCCAGCAGTTTAAAAGGGACAGGGACTGGAAACACCATATATTTT.

This clone was observed a few times. This CDR3 is CASFPTPGSNQPQHF. In DNA form, the CDR3 reads TGTGCCAGCTTCCCAACCCCGGGTAGCAATCAGCCCCAGCATTTT. This chain links TRBV5-8 with TRBJ1-5, with D uncertain. The CDR3 contains 15 residues. The V end lost 7 bases, the J end lost 0 bases, and 14 bases lay between the germline ends. Germline-derived CDR1 and CDR2 are SGHTS and YDEGEE.

The V and J genes are TRBV7-2 and TRBJ2-1; D may be TRBD2 (6 bases). Germline V CDR1 and CDR2: SGHTA, FQGNSA. The CDR3 covers 15 residues. Between the trimmed V and J ends, which lost 4 bases and 0 bases, there was a span of 10 bases. The CDR3 region has the DNA TGTGCCAGCAGCTGGGGGGAGAGCTCCTACAATGAGCAGTTCTTC. The encoded protein is CASSWGESSYNEQFF.

In DNA, the CDR3 is TGTGCCTCACGGACTAGCACACAAGAGACCCAGTACTTC. This encodes CASRTSTQETQYF. The chain employs TRBV7-9 and TRBJ2-5, with 8 bases that match TRBD2. From germline, CDR1 is SEHNR and CDR2 FQNEAQ (reference sequence). Trimming took 11 bases from V and 2 from J; bases not matched to a gene: 7. The CDR3 covers 13 residues.

The chain joins TRBV3-1 (or the pseudogene TRBV3-2) to TRBJ1-6; D uncertain. V shed 4 bases and J shed 0 bases, with 4 bases lying between them. The CDR3 length is 14 residues. The germline V gene has CDR1 LGHDT and CDR2 YNNKEL (reference sequence). The CDR3 sequence: CASSLRSYNSPLHF. The CDR3 DNA follows: TGTGCCAGCAGCCTGCGCTCCTATAATTCACCCCTCCACTTT.

This clone was seen only a few times. Here the CDR3 reads CASSLGGHDGYTF. In DNA, the CDR3 is TGTGCCAGCAGCTTAGGAGGGCATGATGGCTACACCTTC. The chain combines TRBV7-9 with TRBJ1-2; D is unclear. The V end lost 1 base, the J end lost 6 bases, and 9 bases lay between the germline ends. The CDR3 totals 13 residues. Germline V gives CDR1 SEHNR, CDR2 FQNEAQ (reference sequence).

In nucleotides, the CDR3 is TGTGCCACGAAGTCACATAATAATTCACCCCTCCACTTT. It is translated as CATKSHNNSPLHF. The rearrangement uses TRBV27 and TRBJ1-6; D is undetermined. V was shortened by 10 bases and J by 5 bases, with 12 bases between the two germline ends. Germline CDR1 and CDR2: MNHEY and SMNVEV (reference sequence). This CDR3 is built from 13 residues.

The CDR3 DNA sequence: TGTGCCAGCAGCCCCGGGACAGGGCGAGGTATACGGGGAGGCACTGAAGCTTTCTTT. It translates to CASSPGTGRGIRGGTEAFF. The V gene is TRBV9, the J gene TRBJ1-1; 9 nucleotides align to TRBD1. Per germline, CDR1 SGDLS and CDR2 YYNGEE. The CDR3 sequence is 19 residues long. J lost 4 bases, V lost 4 bases, and 20 bases had no gene match.

The rearrangement joins TRBV25-1 to TRBJ1-4, with unresolved D. V was trimmed by 8 bases and J by 10 bases, leaving 17 bases between them. The CDR3 totals 13 residues. CDR1 is MGHDK and CDR2 is SYGVNS in the germline V gene. CDR3 residues: CASLNFGFGKLFF. Here the CDR3 DNA reads TGTGCCAGCCTGAATTTTGGTTTCGGAAAACTGTTTTTT.

This clone occurred once. The chain carries TRBV25-1 and TRBJ2-5, with D uncertain. The CDR3 extends over 17 amino acids. V gave up 4 bases and J gave up 1 base, with 19 bases separating them. From germline, CDR1 is MGHDK and CDR2 SYGVNS. This CDR3 reads CASSVRVSYIPQETQYF. The CDR3 DNA reads TGTGCCAGCAGTGTTCGGGTGTCCTATATTCCCCAAGAGACCCAGTACTTC.

The V call is TRBV5-1, the J call TRBJ1-3; 11 bases line up with TRBD1. Germline trimming cut 0 bases from V and 4 bases from J; bases unmatched to any gene: 6. The CDR3 covers 17 residues. CDR1 is SGHRS, CDR2 YFSETQ, per germline. CDR3 loop: CASSLDGQGAYGNTIYF. The CDR3 region has the DNA TGCGCCAGCAGCTTGGATGGACAGGGGGCATACGGAAACACCATATATTTT.

The V and J genes are TRBV7-2 and TRBJ2-3; TRBD2 is a possible D gene (6 bases). The germline gives CDR1 SGHTA, CDR2 FQGNSA. V gave up 1 base and J gave up 8 bases, with 19 bases separating them. This CDR3 has 16 amino acids. CDR3 sequence reads: CASSLVAGTMQGTQYF. The CDR3 DNA reads as TGTGCCAGCAGCTTAGTGGCGGGGACGATGCAGGGTACGCAGTATTTT.

CDR3 region: CASSNGYSNQPQHF. CDR3 coding DNA: TGTGCCAGCAGTAACGGGTATAGCAATCAGCCCCAGCATTTT. This rearrangement joins TRBV6-5 to TRBJ1-5; D is undetermined. Trimming stripped 5 bases from V and 0 bases from J, with 8 bases between. This CDR3 has 14 amino acids. Germline V gene lookup returns CDR1 MNHEY and CDR2 SVGAGI.

The chain recombines TRBV9 with TRBJ2-5, with D possibly being TRBD2 (6 bases). Germline V gene sequence: CDR1 SGDLS, CDR2 YYNGEE. CDR3 length: 15 residues. V gave up 0 bases and J gave up 5 bases, with 14 bases separating them. In DNA form, the CDR3 reads TGTGCCAGCAGCGTAGCTGGGGGAGGCTTGGAGACCCAGTACTTC. It encodes CASSVAGGGLETQYF. The full variable domain, rest sourced from reference TRBV9 and TRBJ2-5, is DSGVTQTPKHLITATGQRVTLRCSPRSGDLSVYWYQQSLDQGLQFLIQYYNGEERAKGNILERFSAQQFPDLHSELNLSSLELGDSALYFCASSVAGGGLETQYFGPGTRLLVL.

This sequence joins TRBV5-1 and TRBJ2-3; 10 bases agree with TRBD1. The trim removed 4 bases at V and 3 bases at J, leaving 8 bases unmatched. Germline V gene sequence: CDR1 SGHRS, CDR2 YFSETQ. The CDR3 is 16 residues long. CDR3 protein: CASSMEGTGVTDTQYF. The CDR3 coding sequence is TGCGCCAGCAGCATGGAGGGGACAGGGGTTACAGATACGCAGTATTTT.

The V call is TRBV24-1, the J call TRBJ1-2, with D possibly matching TRBD1 (6 bases). The CDR3 runs to 13 residues. CDR1 and CDR2 (germline): KGHDR, SFDVKD. Trimming pared 9 bases from V and 3 bases from J, leaving 13 bases between. CDR3 sequence: CATGGGADYGYTF. The CDR3 nucleotides read TGTGCCACCGGGGGGGGCGCAGACTATGGCTACACCTTC.

Comment on this clone: No conserved phenylalanine or tryptophan is present at the end of the CDR3, so a read error is the likely explanation. This chain joins TRBV18 and TRBJ1-2; 7 nucleotides match TRBD1. The junction had 4 bases not matched to a gene; V was cut back by 6 bases and J by 3 bases. Per the germline V gene, CDR1 is KGHSH and CDR2 is LQKENI. The CDR3 sequence is 13 residues long. This CDR3 is CASSPGQHYGYTL. DNA of the CDR3: TGTGCCAGCTCGCCGGGACAGCACTATGGCTACACCCTC.